The 10 T cell receptor beta chains reported below all come from one sample, sequenced in a study of blood T cell repertoires in COVID-19 (dated by TCRdb to 2019 to 2021). The library was produced with the immunoSEQ multiplex PCR assay. In TCRdb, the immuneACCESS table is reduced to in-frame sequences with V and J assigned. These tables do not hold every clone; where another copy was compared, an unresolved V gene accounts for under half, and the others remain unexplained. Present in this sample are about 160,000 clones, about four fifths of which were seen just once. Of the sample, approximately 7.7% falls within the top ten clones. The specimen was peripheral blood. These receptors were collected from a man between 40 and 49 years old who had recovered from COVID-19.

The genes are TRBV5-1 and TRBJ2-5; tentative D call: TRBD1 (6 bases). The germline CDR1 and CDR2 sequences are SGHRS and YFSETQ. The CDR3 runs 14 residues. V shed 1 base and J shed 5 bases, with 12 bases lying between them. The CDR3 here is CASSLRGQGETQYF. The CDR3 DNA is TGCGCCAGCAGCTTGAGGGGTCAGGGGGAGACCCAGTACTTC.

The J gene is TRBJ2-2, the V gene TRBV4-1; D not resolved. Trimming left V 4 bases short and J 5 bases short, with 11 bases between. This CDR3 is 14 amino acids long. CDR1 and CDR2 from the germline V gene are MGHRA and YSYEKL. In nucleotides, the CDR3 is TGCGCCAGCAGCCCAGCCGCAGGAACCGGGGAGCTGTTTTTT. Protein: CASSPAAGTGELFF.

The chain has TRBV4-1 and TRBJ1-2; no firm D call. The germline CDR1 and CDR2 sequences are MGHRA and YSYEKL. The V end was cut by 0 bases, the J end by 7 bases, with 15 bases between. There are 15 residues in the CDR3. CDR3: CASSQDWRVHVGYTF. The CDR3 nucleotides are TGCGCCAGCAGCCAAGATTGGAGGGTCCATGTTGGCTACACCTTC.

The V call is TRBV29-1, the J call TRBJ2-1, with D possibly TRBD2 on 5 matching bases. Germline CDR1 reads SQVTM; CDR2 reads ANQGSEA. V gave up 3 bases and J gave up 7 bases, with 10 bases separating them. The CDR3 is 12 residues long. The CDR3 sequence: CSVDLTSNEQFF. The CDR3 bases are TGCAGCGTTGACCTCACTAGTAATGAGCAGTTCTTC.

There are many counts of this clone. The chain links TRBV18 to TRBJ2-7; TRBD2 agrees at 7 bases. Trimming took 2 bases from V and 7 from J; bases not matched to a gene: 2. CDR3 length: 12 amino acids. The germline V gene has CDR1 KGHSH and CDR2 LQKENI. CDR3: CASSPWEGEQYF. The CDR3 nucleotides read TGTGCCAGCTCACCATGGGAGGGGGAGCAGTACTTC.

On this clone itself: The identical CDR3 is also encoded by other nucleotide sequences in the sample. The chain links TRBV5-6 to TRBJ2-2, with D uncertain. V lost 4 bases to trimming and J lost 1 base, with 5 bases between them. This CDR3 is built from 13 residues. Germline-derived CDR1 and CDR2 are SGHDT and YYEEEE. CDR3 coding DNA: TGTGCCAGCAGCCCAGGGAACACCGGGGAGCTGTTTTTT. It specifies CASSPGNTGELFF.

This chain connects TRBV30 to TRBJ2-1; tentatively, D is TRBD2 (6 bases). The germline V gene encodes CDR1 GTSNPN and CDR2 SVGIG (reference sequence). The CDR3 length is 13 residues. V lost 3 bases and J lost 2, with 8 bases in between. The CDR3 sequence: CAWRGGPYNEQFF. The CDR3 DNA sequence: TGTGCCTGGAGGGGGGGACCCTACAATGAGCAGTTCTTC.

The chain has TRBV14 and TRBJ2-7, with D hard to call. CDR3 length: 13 amino acids. V was cut by 2 bases and J by 3 bases, with 8 bases left in between. Germline V CDR1 and CDR2: SGHDN, FVKESK. CDR3 amino acids: CASSQFLFYEQYF. CDR3 nucleotide sequence: TGTGCCAGCAGCCAATTCCTTTTCTACGAGCAGTACTTC.

V and J are TRBV9 and TRBJ1-2, with D possibly matching TRBD1 (5 bases). The CDR3 totals 15 residues. Trimming stripped 3 bases from V and 3 bases from J, with 15 bases between. CDR1 and CDR2 (germline): SGDLS, YYNGEE. CDR3 nucleotides: TGTGCCAGCAGCGGGCAGGACATGAGCCACTATGGCTACACCTTC. This gives the protein CASSGQDMSHYGYTF.

This clone was observed at least ten times. V gene TRBV4-3 combines with J gene TRBJ2-3, with a possible D match to TRBD1 (6 bases). The CDR3 runs to 13 residues. Germline CDR1 is LGHNA and CDR2 is YSLEER. The germline V and J ends were trimmed by 2 bases and 8 bases, with 11 bases remaining between them. The CDR3 nucleotides are TGCGCCAGCAGCCAAAACAGGGTGGTTACGCAGTATTTT. As protein: CASSQNRVVTQYF.